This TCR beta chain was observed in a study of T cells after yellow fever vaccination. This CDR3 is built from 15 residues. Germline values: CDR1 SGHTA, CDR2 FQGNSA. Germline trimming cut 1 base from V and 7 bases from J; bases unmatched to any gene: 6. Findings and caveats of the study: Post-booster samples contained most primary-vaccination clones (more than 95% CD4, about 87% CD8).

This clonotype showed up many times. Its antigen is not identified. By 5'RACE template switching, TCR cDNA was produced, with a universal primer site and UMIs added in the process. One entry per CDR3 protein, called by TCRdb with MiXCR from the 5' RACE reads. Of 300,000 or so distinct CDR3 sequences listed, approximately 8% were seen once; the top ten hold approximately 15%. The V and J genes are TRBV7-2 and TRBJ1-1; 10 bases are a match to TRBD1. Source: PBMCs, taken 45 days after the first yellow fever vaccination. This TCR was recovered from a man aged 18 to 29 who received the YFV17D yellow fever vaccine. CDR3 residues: CASSLVGTGVGEAFF. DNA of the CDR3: TGTGCCAGCAGCTTAGTCGGGACAGGGGTAGGTGAAGCTTTCTTT.